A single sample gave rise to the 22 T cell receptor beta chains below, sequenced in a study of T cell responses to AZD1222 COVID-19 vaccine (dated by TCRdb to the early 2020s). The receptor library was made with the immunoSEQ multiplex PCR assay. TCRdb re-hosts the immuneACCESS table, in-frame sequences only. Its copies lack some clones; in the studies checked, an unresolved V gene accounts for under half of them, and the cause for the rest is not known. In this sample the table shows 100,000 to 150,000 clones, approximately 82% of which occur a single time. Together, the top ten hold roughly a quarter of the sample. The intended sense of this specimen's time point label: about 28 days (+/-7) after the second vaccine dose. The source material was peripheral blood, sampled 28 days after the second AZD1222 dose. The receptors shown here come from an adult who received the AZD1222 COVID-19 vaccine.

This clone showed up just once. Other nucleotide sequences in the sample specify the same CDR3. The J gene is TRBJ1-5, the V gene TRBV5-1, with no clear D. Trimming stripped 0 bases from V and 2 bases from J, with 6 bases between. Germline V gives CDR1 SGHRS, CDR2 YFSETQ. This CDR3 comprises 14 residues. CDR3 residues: CASSLDGGNQPQHF. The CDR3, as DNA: TGCGCCAGCAGCTTGGATGGGGGCAATCAGCCCCAGCATTTT. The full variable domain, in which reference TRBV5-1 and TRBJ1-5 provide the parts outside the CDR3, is KAGVTQTPRYLIKTRGQQVTLSCSPISGHRSVSWYQQTPGQGLQFLFEYFSETQRNKGNFPGRFSGRQFSNSRSEMNVSTLELGDSALYLCASSLDGGNQPQHFGDGTRLSIL.

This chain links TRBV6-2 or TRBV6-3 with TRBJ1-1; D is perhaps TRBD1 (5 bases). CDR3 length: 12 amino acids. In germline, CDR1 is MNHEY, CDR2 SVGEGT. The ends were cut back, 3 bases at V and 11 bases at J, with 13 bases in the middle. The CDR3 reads CASSYGGRGAFF. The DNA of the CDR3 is TGTGCCAGCAGTTATGGGGGTAGGGGTGCTTTCTTT.

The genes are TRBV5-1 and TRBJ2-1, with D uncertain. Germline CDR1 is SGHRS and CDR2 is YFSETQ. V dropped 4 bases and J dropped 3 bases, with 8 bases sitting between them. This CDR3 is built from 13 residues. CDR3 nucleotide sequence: TGCGCCAGCAGCGAACCCAACTACAATGAGCAGTTCTTC. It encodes CASSEPNYNEQFF.

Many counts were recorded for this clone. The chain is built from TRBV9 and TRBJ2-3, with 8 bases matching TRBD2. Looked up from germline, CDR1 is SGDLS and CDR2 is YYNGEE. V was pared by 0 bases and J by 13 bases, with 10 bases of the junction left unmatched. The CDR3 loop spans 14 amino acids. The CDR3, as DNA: TGTGCCAGCAGCGTAGAAGGCCTCCAAGCGGGGGAGTATTTT. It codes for CASSVEGLQAGEYF.

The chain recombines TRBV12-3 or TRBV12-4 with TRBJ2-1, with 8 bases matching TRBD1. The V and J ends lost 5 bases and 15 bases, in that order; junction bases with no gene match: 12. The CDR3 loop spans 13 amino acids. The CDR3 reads CASSPLLTGDRFF. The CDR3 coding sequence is TGTGCCAGCAGTCCCCTCTTGACAGGGGACCGGTTCTTC.

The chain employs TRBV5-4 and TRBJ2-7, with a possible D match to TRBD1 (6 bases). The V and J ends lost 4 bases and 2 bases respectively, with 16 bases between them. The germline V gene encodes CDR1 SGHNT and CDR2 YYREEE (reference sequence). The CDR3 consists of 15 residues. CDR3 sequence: CASSVGTSLPYEQYF. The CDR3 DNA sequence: TGTGCCAGCAGCGTCGGGACATCTTTACCCTACGAGCAGTACTTC.

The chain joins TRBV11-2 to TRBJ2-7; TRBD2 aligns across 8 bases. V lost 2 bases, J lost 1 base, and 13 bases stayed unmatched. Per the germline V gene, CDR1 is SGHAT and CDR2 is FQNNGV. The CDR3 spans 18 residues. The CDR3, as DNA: TGTGCCAGCAGCTTAAGTGGGGGTTGGATAGCGGGGTCCTACGAGCAGTACTTC. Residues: CASSLSGGWIAGSYEQYF.

The CDR3 bases are TGTGCCACCAGCAGGAGAGGGACAGGGGGTATGAAGACCCAGTACTTC. Translated, it gives CATSRRGTGGMKTQYF. V is TRBV15 and J is TRBJ2-5; 11 bases fit TRBD1. V trimming: 3 bases; J trimming: 6 bases; junction bases outside the gene matches: 9. Germline loops: CDR1 LNHNV, CDR2 YYDKDF (reference sequence). CDR3 length: 16 amino acids.

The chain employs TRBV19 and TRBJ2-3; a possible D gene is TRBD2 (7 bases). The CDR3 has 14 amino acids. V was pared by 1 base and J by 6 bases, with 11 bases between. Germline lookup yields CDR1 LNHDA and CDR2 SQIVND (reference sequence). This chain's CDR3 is CASSIGGGPDTQYF. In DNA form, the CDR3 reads TGTGCCAGTAGTATAGGGGGGGGCCCCGATACGCAGTATTTT.

CDR3 sequence reads: CASSFLEGAGLSSPLHF. CDR3 DNA sequence: TGTGCCAGCAGTTTCCTGGAGGGAGCGGGATTAAGCTCACCCCTCCACTTT. The chain links TRBV28 to TRBJ1-6; the D is unclear. CDR1 and CDR2 (germline): MDHEN, SYDVKM. V shed 3 bases and J shed 10 bases, with 22 bases lying between them. CDR3 size: 17 residues.

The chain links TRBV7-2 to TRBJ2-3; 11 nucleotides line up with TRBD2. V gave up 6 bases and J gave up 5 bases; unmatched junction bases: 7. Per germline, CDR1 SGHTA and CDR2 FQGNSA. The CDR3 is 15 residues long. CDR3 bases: TGTGCCAGCAGTCCTAGCGGGGGGCAAGGAGATACGCAGTATTTT. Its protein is CASSPSGGQGDTQYF.

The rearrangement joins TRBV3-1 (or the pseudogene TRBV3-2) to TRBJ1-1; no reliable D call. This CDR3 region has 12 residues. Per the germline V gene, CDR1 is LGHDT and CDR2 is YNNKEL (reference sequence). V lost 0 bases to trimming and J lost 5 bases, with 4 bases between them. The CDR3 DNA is TGTGCCAGCAGCCAAGAAGCGACTGAAGCTTTCTTT. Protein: CASSQEATEAFF.

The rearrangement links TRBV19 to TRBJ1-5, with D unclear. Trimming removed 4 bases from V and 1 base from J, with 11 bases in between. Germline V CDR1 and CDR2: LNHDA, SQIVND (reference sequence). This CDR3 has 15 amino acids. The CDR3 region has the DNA TGTGCCAGTAGTACTCCAGGAGGCAGCAATCAGCCCCAGCATTTT. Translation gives CASSTPGGSNQPQHF.

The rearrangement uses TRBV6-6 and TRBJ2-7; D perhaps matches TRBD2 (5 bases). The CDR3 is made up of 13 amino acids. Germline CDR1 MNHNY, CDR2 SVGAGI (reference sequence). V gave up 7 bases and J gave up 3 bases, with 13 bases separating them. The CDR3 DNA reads TGTGCCAGCACCTACGGGGAGTTCTACGAGCAGTACTTC. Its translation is CASTYGEFYEQYF.

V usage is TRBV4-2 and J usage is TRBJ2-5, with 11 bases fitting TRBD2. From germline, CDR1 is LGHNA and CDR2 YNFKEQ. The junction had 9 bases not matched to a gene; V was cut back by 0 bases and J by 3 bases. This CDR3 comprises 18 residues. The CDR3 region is CASSQDGLAGGSEETQYF. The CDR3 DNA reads TGTGCCAGCAGCCAAGATGGGCTAGCGGGGGGATCGGAAGAGACCCAGTACTTC.

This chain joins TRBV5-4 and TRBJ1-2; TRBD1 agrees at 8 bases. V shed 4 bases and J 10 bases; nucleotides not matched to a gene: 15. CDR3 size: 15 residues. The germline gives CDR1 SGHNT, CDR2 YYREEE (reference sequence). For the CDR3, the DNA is TGTGCCAGCAGCAAAGAACCGGGACAGGAAAGTCTCTACACCTTC. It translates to CASSKEPGQESLYTF.

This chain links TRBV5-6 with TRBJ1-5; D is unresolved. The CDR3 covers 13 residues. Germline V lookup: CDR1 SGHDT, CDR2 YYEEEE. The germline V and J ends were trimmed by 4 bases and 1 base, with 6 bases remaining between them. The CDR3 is CASSVGSNQPQHF. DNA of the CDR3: TGTGCCAGCAGCGTCGGAAGCAATCAGCCCCAGCATTTT.

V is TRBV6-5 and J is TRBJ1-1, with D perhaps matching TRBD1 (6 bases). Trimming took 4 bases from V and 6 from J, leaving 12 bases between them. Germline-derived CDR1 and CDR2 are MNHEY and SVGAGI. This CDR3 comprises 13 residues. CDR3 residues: CASSLTGTAEAFF. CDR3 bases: TGTGCCAGCAGTTTAACAGGGACCGCTGAAGCTTTCTTT.

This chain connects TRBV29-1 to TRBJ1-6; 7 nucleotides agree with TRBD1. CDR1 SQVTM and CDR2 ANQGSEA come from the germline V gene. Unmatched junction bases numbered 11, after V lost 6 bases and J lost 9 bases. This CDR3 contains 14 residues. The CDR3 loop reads CSVPSGQEGSPLHF. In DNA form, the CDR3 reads TGCAGCGTCCCTAGCGGACAGGAAGGTTCACCCCTCCACTTT.

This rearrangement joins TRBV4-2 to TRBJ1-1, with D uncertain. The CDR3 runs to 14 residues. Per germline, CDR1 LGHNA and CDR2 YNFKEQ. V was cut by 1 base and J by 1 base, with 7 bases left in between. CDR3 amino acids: CASSQGPPNTEAFF. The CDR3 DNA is TGTGCCAGCAGCCAAGGGCCGCCGAACACTGAAGCTTTCTTT.

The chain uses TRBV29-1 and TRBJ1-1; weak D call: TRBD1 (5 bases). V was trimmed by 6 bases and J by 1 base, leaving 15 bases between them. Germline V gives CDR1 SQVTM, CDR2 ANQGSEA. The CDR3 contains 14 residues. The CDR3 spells CSVLPGRSNTEAFF. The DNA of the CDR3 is TGCAGCGTACTACCGGGACGGTCGAACACTGAAGCTTTCTTT.

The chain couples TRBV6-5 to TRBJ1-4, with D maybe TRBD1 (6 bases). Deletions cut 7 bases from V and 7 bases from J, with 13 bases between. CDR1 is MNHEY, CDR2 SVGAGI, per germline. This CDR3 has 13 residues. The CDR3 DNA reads TGTGCCAGCAATGGTCAAGGGGGTGAAAAACTGTTTTTT. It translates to CASNGQGGEKLFF.